This T cell receptor beta chain was identified in a study of T cells in Graves' hyperthyroidism and ophthalmopathy. RNA transcripts gave rise to amplified TCR beta CDR3 regions. The study used the HTBI primer set for a first-round RT-PCR of the TCR CDR3. TCRdb passed the multiplex PCR reads through MiXCR, listing each CDR3 protein once. This table has about 380,000 distinct CDR3 sequences, 15% to 20% appearing once. The CDR3 is 16 residues long. Germline loops: CDR1 DFQATT, CDR2 SNEGSKA (reference sequence). The V gene lost 2 bases and the J gene lost 0 bases, with 14 bases spanning the gap. This clonotype was detected many times.

The TCR sequence derives from a man aged 18 to 29 with Graves' ophthalmopathy. Sample: blood. The chain employs TRBV20-1 and TRBJ1-5; D is undetermined. CDR3 amino acids: CSARPNQHYSNQPQHF. The CDR3, as DNA: TGCAGTGCTAGACCTAACCAGCATTATAGCAATCAGCCCCAGCATTTT.